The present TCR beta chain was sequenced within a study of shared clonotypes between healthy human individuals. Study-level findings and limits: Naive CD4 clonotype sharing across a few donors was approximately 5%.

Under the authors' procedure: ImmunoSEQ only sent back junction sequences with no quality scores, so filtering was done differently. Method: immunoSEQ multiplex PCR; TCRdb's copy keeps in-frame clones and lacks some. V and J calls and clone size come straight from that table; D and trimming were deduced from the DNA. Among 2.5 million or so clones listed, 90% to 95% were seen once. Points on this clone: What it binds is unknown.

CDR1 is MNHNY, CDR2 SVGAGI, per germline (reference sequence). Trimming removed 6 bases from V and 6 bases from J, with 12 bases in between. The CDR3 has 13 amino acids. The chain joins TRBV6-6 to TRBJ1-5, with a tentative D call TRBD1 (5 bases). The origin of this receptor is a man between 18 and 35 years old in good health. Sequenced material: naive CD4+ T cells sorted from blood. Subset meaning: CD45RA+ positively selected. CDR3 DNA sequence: TGTGCCAGCAGCCTTGCGGGGGGTCAGCCCCAGCATTTT. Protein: CASSLAGGQPQHF.